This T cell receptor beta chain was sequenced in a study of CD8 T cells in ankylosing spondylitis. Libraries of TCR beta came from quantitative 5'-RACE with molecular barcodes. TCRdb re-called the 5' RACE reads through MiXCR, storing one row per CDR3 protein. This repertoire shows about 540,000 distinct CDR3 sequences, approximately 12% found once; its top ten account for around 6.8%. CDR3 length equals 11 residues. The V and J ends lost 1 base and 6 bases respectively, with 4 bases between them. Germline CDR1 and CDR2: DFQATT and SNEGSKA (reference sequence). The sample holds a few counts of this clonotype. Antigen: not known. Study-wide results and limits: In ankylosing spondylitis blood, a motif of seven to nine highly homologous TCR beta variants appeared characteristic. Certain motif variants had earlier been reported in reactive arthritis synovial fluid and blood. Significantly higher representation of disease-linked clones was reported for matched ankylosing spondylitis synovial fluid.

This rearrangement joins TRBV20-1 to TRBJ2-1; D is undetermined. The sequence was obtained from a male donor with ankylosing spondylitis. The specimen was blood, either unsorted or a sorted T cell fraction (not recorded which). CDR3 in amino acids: CSARVFNEQFF. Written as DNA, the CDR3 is TGCAGTGCTAGAGTCTTCAATGAGCAGTTCTTC.